Listed here are 18 T cell receptor beta chains from one sample, sequenced in a study of blood T cell repertoires in COVID-19. Data came from immunoSEQ multiplex PCR; TCRdb stores just in-frame clones and leaves some out. The sample contains around 230,000 clones, about 91% of which appear only once. Sequenced sample: PBMCs or T cells enriched from blood (not recorded which). Receptors were obtained from a woman aged 40 to 50 with acute COVID-19.

The rearrangement links TRBV4-1 to TRBJ1-3, with D hard to call. The CDR3 extends over 12 amino acids. The V and J ends lost 2 bases and 6 bases respectively, with 5 bases between them. In germline, CDR1 is MGHRA, CDR2 YSYEKL. Here the CDR3 reads CASSQIQNTIYF. The CDR3 nucleotides read TGCGCCAGCAGCCAAATTCAAAACACCATATATTTT.

The chain carries TRBV5-4 and TRBJ2-2; D unclear. Germline CDR1 and CDR2: SGHNT and YYREEE (reference sequence). V was trimmed by 4 bases and J by 5 bases, leaving 12 bases between them. The CDR3 length is 14 residues. This CDR3 reads CASSPTGVTGELFF. CDR3 sequence (DNA): TGTGCCAGCAGCCCTACCGGTGTAACCGGGGAGCTGTTTTTT.

The genes are TRBV20-1 and TRBJ2-5; D unresolved. This CDR3 region has 11 residues. Germline assignment: CDR1 DFQATT and CDR2 SNEGSKA (reference sequence). V was cut by 3 bases and J by 5 bases, with 7 bases left in between. The CDR3 DNA sequence: TGCAGTGCTAGTTACGGGGAGACCCAGTACTTC. The encoded protein is CSASYGETQYF.

The chain carries TRBV3-1 (or the pseudogene TRBV3-2) and TRBJ2-3, with 10 bases matching TRBD2. This CDR3 is built from 17 residues. J gave up 1 base and V 1 base, and 5 bases lay outside the gene matches. Germline V lookup: CDR1 LGHDT, CDR2 YNNKEL (reference sequence). Here the CDR3 reads CASSQVTSGVGTDTQYF. CDR3 DNA sequence: TGTGCCAGCAGCCAAGTCACTAGCGGGGTTGGCACAGATACGCAGTATTTT.

The chain couples TRBV5-6 to TRBJ2-2; TRBD1 agrees at 7 bases. Germline V lookup: CDR1 SGHDT, CDR2 YYEEEE. The CDR3 consists of 15 residues. V shed 3 bases, J shed 5 bases, and the junction held 7 bases outside the gene matches. The DNA for the CDR3 is TGTGCCAGCAGCTCCGCAGGGGGTGTAACCGGGGAGCTGTTTTTT. Its translation: CASSSAGGVTGELFF.

The genes are TRBV19 and TRBJ1-5; unclear D gene. Germline loops: CDR1 LNHDA, CDR2 SQIVND (reference sequence). This CDR3 is 13 amino acids long. Trimming took 7 bases from V and 0 from J, leaving 7 bases between them. The CDR3 protein is CASKTNSNQPQHF. The CDR3 coding sequence is TGTGCCAGTAAAACAAATAGCAATCAGCCCCAGCATTTT.

This chain connects TRBV11-2 to TRBJ1-3, with a tentative D call TRBD1 (6 bases). The V end lost 5 bases, the J end lost 0 bases, and 11 bases lay between the germline ends. Germline V gives CDR1 SGHAT, CDR2 FQNNGV. The CDR3 contains 15 residues. The CDR3: CASSQGITSGNTIYF. DNA for the CDR3: TGTGCCAGCAGCCAGGGGATAACCTCTGGAAACACCATATATTTT.

This sequence joins TRBV5-4 and TRBJ2-1; weak D call: TRBD2 (6 bases). The CDR3 totals 15 residues. CDR1 is SGHNT, CDR2 YYREEE, per germline (reference sequence). V was trimmed by 0 bases and J by 0 bases, leaving 7 bases between them. Written as DNA, the CDR3 is TGTGCCAGCAGCTTGGCCGGGAGCTCCTACAATGAGCAGTTCTTC. Protein sequence: CASSLAGSSYNEQFF.

The chain has TRBV5-4 and TRBJ2-2, with D possibly being TRBD2 (8 bases). V was shortened by 4 bases and J by 4 bases, with 17 bases between the two germline ends. Germline V CDR1 and CDR2: SGHNT, YYREEE (reference sequence). This CDR3 has 16 amino acids. This chain's CDR3 is CASSETGRGATGELFF. The CDR3 bases are TGTGCCAGCAGCGAGACAGGGCGGGGGGCCACCGGGGAGCTGTTTTTT.

The rearrangement uses TRBV5-1 and TRBJ2-5; D may be TRBD1 (7 bases). Germline V gene sequence: CDR1 SGHRS, CDR2 YFSETQ. V shed 4 bases and J shed 1 base, with 11 bases lying between them. This CDR3 contains 14 residues. CDR3 in amino acids: CASSRGTVQETQYF. The DNA of the CDR3 is TGCGCCAGCAGCCGGGGGACAGTCCAAGAGACCCAGTACTTC.

This sequence joins TRBV2 and TRBJ2-5, with D uncertain. The germline V gene encodes CDR1 SNHLY and CDR2 FYNNEI. The CDR3 has 14 amino acids. Trimming stripped 6 bases from V and 2 bases from J, with 13 bases between. The CDR3 here is CASSRRTYQETQYF. CDR3 nucleotide sequence: TGTGCCAGCAGCCGTCGTACATATCAAGAGACCCAGTACTTC.

The rearrangement links TRBV15 to TRBJ1-4, with a tentative D call TRBD1 (6 bases). V was shortened by 5 bases and J by 2 bases, with 18 bases between the two germline ends. The CDR3 covers 17 residues. Germline V lookup: CDR1 LNHNV, CDR2 YYDKDF (reference sequence). This CDR3 is CATSGNNRDRTNEKLFF. CDR3 sequence (DNA): TGTGCCACCAGCGGAAACAACAGGGATCGGACTAATGAAAAACTGTTTTTT.

V and J are TRBV19 and TRBJ1-6; 7 bases are a match to TRBD1. After removal of 4 bases from V and 6 bases from J, the junction contained 6 bases not matched to a gene. Germline CDR1 is LNHDA and CDR2 is SQIVND (reference sequence). This CDR3 comprises 15 residues. The DNA for the CDR3 is TGTGCCAGTAGTACGCGGACAGGCTTTAATTCACCCCTCCACTTT. Translated: CASSTRTGFNSPLHF.

The rearrangement links TRBV12-5 to TRBJ1-2; a weak D match, TRBD1 (5 bases). The germline V gene encodes CDR1 LGHNT and CDR2 FRNRAP. This CDR3 is 14 amino acids long. V lost 1 base and J lost 8, with 14 bases in between. The CDR3 sequence: CASGLEGFSSGYTF. CDR3 DNA sequence: TGTGCTAGTGGTTTGGAGGGGTTCTCTTCGGGCTACACCTTC.

This chain's CDR3 is CSGRRDYNEQFF. Written as DNA, the CDR3 is TGCAGCGGCCGGAGGGACTACAATGAGCAGTTCTTC. The rearrangement joins TRBV29-1 to TRBJ2-1, with D possibly being TRBD2 (6 bases). Trimming shortened V by 7 bases and J by 3 bases, and 10 bases separated the two germline ends. Germline assignment: CDR1 SQVTM and CDR2 ANQGSEA. This CDR3 contains 12 residues.

V gene TRBV18 combines with J gene TRBJ2-5, with a tentative D call TRBD1 (7 bases). With 4 bases removed from V and 3 bases from J, the gap between germline ends came to 9 bases. CDR1 and CDR2 (germline): KGHSH, LQKENI. The CDR3 has 13 amino acids. The CDR3 spells CASSRGTEETQYF. The CDR3, as DNA: TGTGCCAGCTCACGCGGGACAGAAGAGACCCAGTACTTC.

The sample holds one count of this clone. The rearrangement joins TRBV29-1 to TRBJ1-4; TRBD1 is a possible D gene (5 bases). Germline V gene data show CDR1 as SQVTM and CDR2 as ANQGSEA. V lost 4 bases, J lost 4 bases, and 16 bases lay in between. This CDR3 has 15 residues. The CDR3 DNA is TGCAGCGTTGGGGATCCAAGGGGCTTTAATGAAAAACTGTTTTTT. Amino acids: CSVGDPRGFNEKLFF.

The genes are TRBV5-6 and TRBJ1-5; 11 bases agree with TRBD1. The CDR3 is made up of 16 amino acids. Per the germline V gene, CDR1 is SGHDT and CDR2 is YYEEEE. J was trimmed by 4 bases and V by 0 bases; bases with no gene match: 3. This CDR3 reads CASSLGTGGLNQPQHF. The DNA of the CDR3 is TGTGCCAGCAGCTTGGGGACAGGGGGCTTGAATCAGCCCCAGCATTTT.